Only one count was recorded for the clone carrying this TCR beta chain. V dropped 3 bases and J dropped 4; count of bases not matched to a gene: 5. Germline CDR1 is SGHAT and CDR2 is FQNNGV. The CDR3 contains 14 residues. Repertoires were generated with immunoSEQ multiplex PCR, while TCRdb's copy carries only in-frame clones and drops some. The data show about 150,000 clones, with over 90% seen just once and approximately 2.5% held by the top ten. This sample is drawn from a study of control samples from healthy donors and cancer patients. The specimen sequenced was blood. The chain combines TRBV11-2 with TRBJ2-7; 8 bases match TRBD1. This receptor was taken from a man aged 50 or older in good health. The CDR3 sequence: CASSFRGPGYEQYF. The CDR3 DNA follows: TGTGCCAGCAGCTTCAGGGGGCCTGGGTACGAGCAGTACTTC.